This T cell receptor beta chain was recovered during a study of blood T cell repertoires in COVID-19. TCRdb keeps only in-frame clones here, not all; method: immunoSEQ multiplex PCR. The repertoire holds hundreds of thousands of clones, with about 91% as singletons. Participants reported their clinical history, and cohort assignment relied on those reports. What the recovered Cohort 3 donors had was two negative PCRs, clearance, or symptom resolution. Input material: PBMCs or T cells enriched from blood (not recorded which). This TCR derives from a middle-aged woman who had recovered from COVID-19.

The CDR3 DNA sequence: TGCACCAGTCTAAAGGGAGTGAAAGGGAAAAATGAGCAGTTCTTC. Residues: CTSLKGVKGKNEQFF. The genes are TRBV1 and TRBJ2-1; the D call in the table, TRBD2, was not verified against the DNA. TRBV1 is marked as a pseudogene. The CDR3 consists of 15 residues.